This T cell receptor beta chain is from a study of blood T cell repertoires in COVID-19. Germline lookup yields CDR1 MNHEY and CDR2 SMNVEV (reference sequence). V lost 5 bases and J 1 base, leaving 11 bases between the germline ends. CDR3 length: 14 amino acids. How the authors handled the data: Reference gene primer amplification gave nucleated cell count estimates. Data came from immunoSEQ multiplex PCR; TCRdb stores just in-frame clones and leaves some out. Clone size and V and J calls were adopted from that table, with D and trimming inferred from the DNA. The data hold under 200,000 clones, with around 90% observed a single time.

This sequence originates from a man between 35 and 55 years old with active or convalescent COVID-19. Sequencing was performed on peripheral blood. The V gene is TRBV27, the J gene TRBJ1-1; the D gene is possibly TRBD1 (5 bases). CDR3 amino acids: CASSPRAQNTEAFF. DNA for the CDR3: TGTGCCAGCAGTCCCAGGGCACAGAACACTGAAGCTTTCTTT.